This T cell receptor (beta chain) was recovered during a study of T cells in Graves' hyperthyroidism and ophthalmopathy. CDR1 MNHEY and CDR2 SVGEGT come from the germline V gene. This CDR3 has 14 amino acids. Trimming stripped 9 bases from V and 0 bases from J, with 14 bases between. Study observations and caveats: Expanded thyroid clonotypes (above 0.001) were mostly also found in blood.

As concerns this clonotype: Its antigen is undetermined.

A lack of ophthalmopathy progression within 18 months defined stable Graves' hyperthyroidism. Criteria for exclusion of patients were uncontrolled infection, other autoimmune disease, pregnancy or lactation. Diagnoses rested on clinical symptoms, serum thyroxine and TRAb, thyroid ultrasound and orbital computed tomography. Authors of the study amplified TCR beta CDR3 regions from RNA transcripts. HTBI primers were the set used in a first-round RT-PCR of the TCR CDR3. TCRdb processed the multiplex PCR reads anew with MiXCR; each CDR3 protein has one entry. The sample carries approximately 530,000 distinct CDR3 sequences, approximately 16% recorded once.

V and J are TRBV6-2 or TRBV6-3 and TRBJ1-1; possibly TRBD1 for D (5 bases). This clonotype originated in a woman aged 18-29 years with Graves' hyperthyroidism. The sequenced material came from blood. For the CDR3, the DNA is TGTGCCAGTACCCTGAAGGGACTGAACACTGAAGCTTTCTTT. Protein: CASTLKGLNTEAFF.